The T cell receptor beta chain under discussion was sequenced for a study of blood T cell repertoires in COVID-19. Across the study: T cells, B-cell-depleted T cells, or PBMCs supplied cDNA or gDNA.

The CDR3 totals 14 residues. V was clipped by 4 bases and J by 1 base; unmatched bases: 4. Germline CDR1 and CDR2: SGDLS and YYNGEE. Assay: immunoSEQ multiplex PCR; the TCRdb copy retains only in-frame clones and omits some. The sample consists of 150,000 to 200,000 clones, around 80% of them appearing once. The receptor was isolated from a woman aged 60-70 years who had recovered from COVID-19. Sequencing was carried out using PBMCs or T cells enriched from blood (not recorded which). The J gene is TRBJ1-1, the V gene TRBV9; 7 nucleotides match TRBD1. DNA for the CDR3: TGTGCCAGCAGCTTTCGGGACAGGAACACTGAAGCTTTCTTT. Residues: CASSFRDRNTEAFF. The full variable domain, completed using reference TRBV9 and TRBJ1-1, is DSGVTQTPKHLITATGQRVTLRCSPRSGDLSVYWYQQSLDQGLQFLIQYYNGEERAKGNILERFSAQQFPDLHSELNLSSLELGDSALYFCASSFRDRNTEAFFGQGTRLTVV.